Following are 25 T cell receptor beta chains from one sample sequenced in a study of control samples from healthy donors and cancer patients (dated by TCRdb to 2020 to 2022). The library came from the immunoSEQ multiplex PCR assay. The source is immuneACCESS, and TCRdb retained only in-frame sequences with V and J called. Part of the clones is not carried over; for the studies checked, unresolved V genes explain less than half of this, and the remainder is unexplained. For this sample the table gives 84,000 or so clones, of which roughly nine tenths were detected only once. Approximately 14% of the sample comes from the top ten. The sample consisted of blood. All receptors derive from a young man in good health.

The gene calls are TRBV4-2 and TRBJ1-2; a weak D match, TRBD1 (6 bases). The CDR3 sequence is 14 residues long. CDR1 is LGHNA, CDR2 YNFKEQ, per germline. The V end was cut by 1 base, the J end by 8 bases, with 14 bases between. The CDR3 sequence: CASSQGGAGEGYTF. The CDR3, as DNA: TGTGCCAGCAGCCAAGGGGGGGCCGGGGAGGGCTACACCTTC.

The gene calls are TRBV4-1 and TRBJ1-5, with TRBD1 matching over 8 bases. The CDR3 length is 17 residues. CDR1 and CDR2 from the germline V gene are MGHRA and YSYEKL. V dropped 3 bases and J dropped 1; count of bases not matched to a gene: 8. The CDR3 is CASSHGRDRSSNQPQHF. The DNA of the CDR3 is TGCGCCAGCAGCCACGGAAGGGACAGGTCGAGCAATCAGCCCCAGCATTTT.

This rearrangement joins TRBV7-2 to TRBJ2-5; 8 bases match TRBD1. V lost 5 bases to trimming and J lost 7 bases; unmatched junction nucleotides: 6. Germline values: CDR1 SGHTA, CDR2 FQGNSA. This CDR3 has 13 residues. The CDR3 nucleotides read TGTGCCAGCAGCCTAGGACAGGGAGGGACCCAGTACTTC. Encoded protein: CASSLGQGGTQYF. Full variable domain (missing parts from reference TRBV7-2 and TRBJ2-5): GAGVSQSPSNKVTEKGKDVELRCDPISGHTALYWYRQSLGQGLEFLIYFQGNSAPDKSGLPSDRFSAERTGGSVSTLTIQRTQQEDSAVYLCASSLGQGGTQYFGPGTRLLVL.

V usage is TRBV7-9 and J usage is TRBJ2-3; D may be TRBD2 (5 bases). V shed 4 bases and J shed 2 bases, with 22 bases lying between them. The CDR3 is made up of 18 amino acids. CDR1 and CDR2 from the germline V gene are SEHNR and FQNEAQ (reference sequence). This CDR3 reads CASSSYGIRGYLTDTQYF. CDR3 bases: TGTGCCAGCAGCTCTTACGGGATCCGGGGTTACCTCACAGATACGCAGTATTTT.

The gene calls are TRBV6-6 and TRBJ1-3; no clear D. Germline CDR1 is MNHNY and CDR2 is SVGAGI (reference sequence). This CDR3 spans 14 amino acids. V lost 4 bases and J lost 7, with 14 bases in between. The CDR3 region has the DNA TGTGCCAGCAGTTCTGAGGGCGCGGGTAACACCATATATTTT. It encodes CASSSEGAGNTIYF.

This chain uses TRBV4-2 with TRBJ2-2; no definite D call. The germline CDR1 and CDR2 sequences are LGHNA and YNFKEQ. CDR3 size: 14 residues. V was cut by 1 base and J by 2 bases, with 5 bases left in between. The DNA for the CDR3 is TGTGCCAGCAGCCAAGCTAGTAACACCGGGGAGCTGTTTTTT. This encodes CASSQASNTGELFF.

The chain links TRBV11-2 to TRBJ1-2; perhaps TRBD1 as D (5 bases). The germline V gene encodes CDR1 SGHAT and CDR2 FQNNGV. This CDR3 has 15 residues. V dropped 4 bases and J dropped 4 bases, with 16 bases sitting between them. CDR3 nucleotides: TGTGCCAGCAGCTGGGCAACCCGGGGGATCTATGGCTACACCTTC. Protein sequence: CASSWATRGIYGYTF.

V gene TRBV2 combines with J gene TRBJ1-2; possibly TRBD1 for D (6 bases). From germline, CDR1 is SNHLY and CDR2 FYNNEI. The CDR3 spans 13 residues. The ends were cut back, 2 bases at V and 7 bases at J, with 11 bases in the middle. The CDR3 nucleotides are TGTGCCAGCAGTGAACAGGGGAAGGCTGGCTACACCTTC. Encoded protein: CASSEQGKAGYTF.

CDR3 nucleotide sequence: TGCAGCGTTAGGGGACTCAATGAGCAGTTCTTC. This codes for CSVRGLNEQFF. V gene TRBV29-1 combines with J gene TRBJ2-1; D is perhaps TRBD2 (6 bases). This CDR3 has 11 residues. The V and J ends lost 5 bases and 6 bases respectively, with 8 bases between them. Germline CDR1 is SQVTM and CDR2 is ANQGSEA.

The chain uses TRBV7-9 and TRBJ2-1; TRBD1 or TRBD2 may be the D gene (5 bases each). CDR1 is SEHNR, CDR2 FQNEAQ, per germline (reference sequence). Trimming took 3 bases from V and 1 from J, leaving 10 bases between them. This CDR3 spans 15 amino acids. CDR3 amino acids: CASSLGDLSYNEQFF. CDR3 nucleotides: TGTGCCAGCAGCTTGGGGGACCTTTCCTACAATGAGCAGTTCTTC.

This clone was counted a few times. The genes are TRBV7-9 and TRBJ2-7, with 9 positions matching TRBD1. In germline, CDR1 is SEHNR, CDR2 FQNEAQ (reference sequence). The CDR3 loop spans 16 amino acids. The V segment lost 3 bases and the J segment 5 bases; nucleotides outside the gene matches: 11. CDR3 DNA: TGTGCCAGCAGCTTCACAGGGGGCGAAGCCGAGAACGAGCAGTACTTC. Translating it yields CASSFTGGEAENEQYF.

The gene calls are TRBV9 and TRBJ1-1; TRBD1 agrees at 9 bases. This CDR3 is 15 amino acids long. Germline-derived CDR1 and CDR2 are SGDLS and YYNGEE. V trimming: 3 bases; J trimming: 5 bases; junction bases outside the gene matches: 8. The CDR3 DNA follows: TGTGCCAGCAGCGGGGACAGGGAAGGAGGTACTGAAGCTTTCTTT. Amino acids: CASSGDREGGTEAFF.

Here the CDR3 DNA reads TGTGCCATCGGGACAGGGGAAAATGAAAAACTGTTTTTT. Its protein is CAIGTGENEKLFF. This sequence joins TRBV10-3 and TRBJ1-4; TRBD1 matches at 10 bases. The ends lost 8 bases at V and 5 bases at J; junction bases unmatched: 2. This CDR3 comprises 13 residues. Germline loops: CDR1 ENHRY, CDR2 SYGVKD.

V gene TRBV5-1 combines with J gene TRBJ2-5; no clear D gene. Germline-derived CDR1 and CDR2 are SGHRS and YFSETQ. Trimming left V 2 bases short and J 2 bases short, with 7 bases between. The CDR3 is 13 amino acids. In nucleotides, the CDR3 is TGCGCCAGCAGCTTTGTCATTCAAGAGACCCAGTACTTC. Its protein product is CASSFVIQETQYF. Based on the CDR3 plus reference TRBV5-1 and TRBJ2-5, the full variable domain is KAGVTQTPRYLIKTRGQQVTLSCSPISGHRSVSWYQQTPGQGLQFLFEYFSETQRNKGNFPGRFSGRQFSNSRSEMNVSTLELGDSALYLCASSFVIQETQYFGPGTRLLVL.

The J gene is TRBJ1-6, the V gene TRBV3-1 (or the pseudogene TRBV3-2); TRBD1 might be the D (6 bases). Germline V gene data show CDR1 as LGHDT and CDR2 as YNNKEL (reference sequence). V lost 0 bases and J 6 bases, leaving 9 bases between the germline ends. The CDR3 extends over 15 amino acids. The CDR3 region is CASSQEGRGNSPLHF. The CDR3 nucleotides read TGTGCCAGCAGCCAAGAGGGCAGGGGTAATTCACCCCTCCACTTT.

The rearrangement joins TRBV9 to TRBJ1-6; D remains ambiguous. This CDR3 is 17 amino acids long. Germline V gene lookup returns CDR1 SGDLS and CDR2 YYNGEE. V was pared by 0 bases and J by 0 bases, with 10 bases between. CDR3 region: CASSVASLSSYNSPLHF. CDR3 bases: TGTGCCAGCAGCGTAGCTTCATTGAGCTCCTATAATTCACCCCTCCACTTT.

This chain uses TRBV5-1 with TRBJ2-3; TRBD2 matches 11 bases. The CDR3 sequence is 18 residues long. The V gene's germline CDR1 is SGHRS and CDR2 YFSETQ. V trimming: 0 bases; J trimming: 0 bases; junction bases outside the gene matches: 6. The CDR3 is CASSLGLAGGISTDTQYF. DNA for the CDR3: TGCGCCAGCAGCTTGGGCCTAGCGGGGGGAATAAGCACAGATACGCAGTATTTT.

CDR3: CSDSPPSTPNTEAFF. CDR3 nucleotides: TGCAGCGACTCACCCCCGTCGACTCCCAACACTGAAGCTTTCTTT. The chain has TRBV29-1 and TRBJ1-1; unclear D gene. CDR1 is SQVTM and CDR2 is ANQGSEA in the germline V gene. The CDR3 is 15 residues long. The germline V and J ends were trimmed by 7 bases and 2 bases, with 20 bases remaining between them.

The rearrangement links TRBV4-1 to TRBJ1-2; tentatively, D is TRBD1 (6 bases). Germline loops: CDR1 MGHRA, CDR2 YSYEKL. The CDR3 covers 12 residues. V was shortened by 10 bases and J by 4 bases, with 13 bases between the two germline ends. Here the CDR3 reads CATNKGGYGYTF. CDR3 in DNA: TGCGCCACTAACAAGGGGGGCTATGGCTACACCTTC.

The chain has TRBV6-5 and TRBJ2-1; D is undetermined. CDR1 is MNHEY, CDR2 SVGAGI, per germline. Between the trimmed V and J ends, which lost 0 bases and 5 bases, there was a span of 11 bases. This CDR3 has 15 residues. CDR3 residues: CASSYSFTYHNEQFF. The CDR3 nucleotides are TGTGCCAGCAGTTACTCGTTTACATACCACAATGAGCAGTTCTTC.

The chain combines TRBV18 with TRBJ2-2, with D possibly matching TRBD1 (6 bases). The CDR3 sequence is 13 residues long. The germline V and J ends were trimmed by 6 bases and 8 bases, with 13 bases remaining between them. Per germline, CDR1 KGHSH and CDR2 LQKENI. DNA of the CDR3: TGTGCCAGCTCGCCCACAGGGACGGGGGAGCTGTTTTTT. Protein: CASSPTGTGELFF.

The gene calls are TRBV5-8 and TRBJ1-1; no reliable D call. Germline CDR1 is SGHTS and CDR2 is YDEGEE. Trimming took off 4 bases at V and 0 bases at J, with 7 bases between the two ends. This CDR3 spans 13 amino acids. In DNA, the CDR3 is TGTGCCAGCAGCCCATCCCTGAACACTGAAGCTTTCTTT. This encodes CASSPSLNTEAFF.

The genes are TRBV2 and TRBJ2-1, with 9 bases identical to TRBD1. Germline V lookup: CDR1 SNHLY, CDR2 FYNNEI. This CDR3 spans 16 amino acids. The V segment lost 3 bases and the J segment 8 bases; nucleotides outside the gene matches: 11. The CDR3, as DNA: TGTGCCAGCAGTGAGGGGTGGGGGACAGGGCGCGATGAGCAGTTCTTC. It encodes CASSEGWGTGRDEQFF.

The DNA of the CDR3 is TGTGCCAGCAGCTTACAAGGGACAGGGGGAAACACCATATATTTT. Its protein product is CASSLQGTGGNTIYF. This chain connects TRBV7-9 to TRBJ1-3, with 9 bases fitting TRBD1. This CDR3 contains 15 residues. The trim removed 2 bases at V and 4 bases at J, leaving 3 bases unmatched. Germline V lookup: CDR1 SEHNR, CDR2 FQNEAQ (reference sequence).

This chain joins TRBV30 and TRBJ1-5; D gene unclear. V was clipped by 0 bases and J by 11 bases, with 17 bases between them. Per germline, CDR1 GTSNPN and CDR2 SVGIG (reference sequence). The CDR3 is made up of 14 amino acids. In DNA, the CDR3 is TGTGCCTGGAGTGTACAGACGGCCCTAGGTTCCCAGCATTTT. Translation gives CAWSVQTALGSQHF.